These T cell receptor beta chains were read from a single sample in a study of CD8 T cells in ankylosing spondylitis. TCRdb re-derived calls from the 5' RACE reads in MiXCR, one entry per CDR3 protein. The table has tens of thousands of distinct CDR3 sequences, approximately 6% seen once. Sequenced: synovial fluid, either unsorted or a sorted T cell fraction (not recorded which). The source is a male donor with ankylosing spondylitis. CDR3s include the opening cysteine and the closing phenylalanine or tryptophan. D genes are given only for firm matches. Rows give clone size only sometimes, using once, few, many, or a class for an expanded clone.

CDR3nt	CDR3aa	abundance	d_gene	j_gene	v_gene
TGCAGCGTTAACCTCCAAGGTCCCGGGGAGCTGTTTTTT	CSVNLQGPGELFF	many	.	TRBJ2-2	TRBV29-1
TGTGCCAGCAGCTTGCTCCCTGGCGGTAGCACAGATACGCAGTATTTT	CASSLLPGGSTDTQYF	many	.	TRBJ2-3	TRBV5-6
TGTGCCAGCAGCACCAGTGGGGGTCGAGAGACCCAGTACTTC	CASSTSGGRETQYF	.	.	TRBJ2-5	TRBV7-2
TGTGCCAGCAGCTACTCAGGGGTGCAGGGATGGGGCAATCAGCCCCAGCATTTT	CASSYSGVQGWGNQPQHF	few	.	TRBJ1-5	TRBV11-2
TGTGCCAGCAGCTACCGGGACTCATACTACGAGCAGTACTTC	CASSYRDSYYEQYF	many	.	TRBJ2-7	TRBV7-2
TGTGCCAGCAGCGTCGGGGGCCAAGCGGGGATATACGAGCAGTACTTC	CASSVGGQAGIYEQYF	.	.	TRBJ2-7	TRBV9
TGTGCCAGCAGCCCAAGTCGCTCTGGAAACACCATATATTTT	CASSPSRSGNTIYF	many	.	TRBJ1-3	TRBV7-3
TGTGCCAGCAGTTCGCGGTCTAGCGGTATTTCCTACAATGAGCAGTTCTTC	CASSSRSSGISYNEQFF	many	TRBD2	TRBJ2-1	TRBV12-3/TRBV12-4
TGTGCCAGCAGGGGGTTGAGCGGGAGCAGGTATGAGCAGTTCTTC	CASRGLSGSRYEQFF	many	TRBD2	TRBJ2-1	TRBV28
TGTGCCAGCAGTGAACAAGCAGGGACTCACGAGCAGTACTTC	CASSEQAGTHEQYF	few	.	TRBJ2-7	TRBV6-1
TGTGCCAGCAGGGGTTTACACAGGACGACCTACGAGCAGTACTTC	CASRGLHRTTYEQYF	few	.	TRBJ2-7	TRBV28
TGTGCCAGCAGCCAAGATCTGGGGGCACATTTAGAGACCCAGTACTTC	CASSQDLGAHLETQYF	.	.	TRBJ2-5	TRBV3-1
TGTGCCAGCTCACCACACCGGGACGACCCTGAAGCTTTCTTT	CASSPHRDDPEAFF	.	.	TRBJ1-1	TRBV18
TGTGCCACCAGCAGAGAACCCTTGGGACAGTTAAAAAACATTCAGTACTTC	CATSREPLGQLKNIQYF	many	TRBD1	TRBJ2-4	TRBV15
TGTGCCAGCAGCCCTCTAGCGGGAGGGTACGAGCAGTACTTC	CASSPLAGGYEQYF	medium-sized	TRBD2	TRBJ2-7	TRBV7-2
TGTGCCAGCAGCCACGACAGGTCCGAAGAGACCCAGTACTTC	CASSHDRSEETQYF	many	.	TRBJ2-5	TRBV11-1
TGTGCCAGCAGCTCCCTCCCGGGATCGTACAATGAGCAGTTCTTC	CASSSLPGSYNEQFF	many	.	TRBJ2-1	TRBV11-2
TGCAGTGCTGGGGGGGGGGCTAATGAAAAACTGTTTTTT	CSAGGGANEKLFF	.	.	TRBJ1-4	TRBV20-1
TGCGCCAGCAGCTTCAACACTGAAGCTTTCTTT	CASSFNTEAFF	.	.	TRBJ1-1	TRBV23-1
TGTGCCAGCAGAGCCACCTTCCGGGCTACAGAGCAGTACTTC	CASRATFRATEQYF	many	.	TRBJ2-7	TRBV6-1
TGTGCCAGCAGTGAGACTCGTTGGAGCACAGATACGCAGTATTTT	CASSETRWSTDTQYF	many	.	TRBJ2-3	TRBV2
TGTGCCAGCAGGCAGGGGTCAGCCGGGGAGCTGTTTTTT	CASRQGSAGELFF	few	.	TRBJ2-2	TRBV2
TGCAGTGCTAGGTTGAGCTCCTACGAGCAGTACTTC	CSARLSSYEQYF	many	.	TRBJ2-7	TRBV20-1
TGTGCCAGCAGCGCTCTCGAGATTAATGAAAAACTGTTTTTT	CASSALEINEKLFF	many	.	TRBJ1-4	TRBV7-9
TGCAGTGCTAGCGTTAATTACGCCGGAAACACCATATATTTT	CSASVNYAGNTIYF	many	.	TRBJ1-3	TRBV20-1
TGTGCCACCAGCAGAGATGTGGGGAACTATGGCTACACCTTC	CATSRDVGNYGYTF	few	.	TRBJ1-2	TRBV15
TGCAGTGCTAGAGGAGGAGGAGACACAGATACGCAGTATTTT	CSARGGGDTDTQYF	many	.	TRBJ2-3	TRBV20-1
TGTGCCAGCAGCTTCAACTCTCCCAGAGGCTTAGAGGGGGAGCTGTTTTTT	CASSFNSPRGLEGELFF	many	.	TRBJ2-2	TRBV7-9
TGCAGCGCGGGGACGGACTACACTGAAGCTTTCTTT	CSAGTDYTEAFF	many	.	TRBJ1-1	TRBV29-1
TGTGCCAGCAGCCCTGGGATTGGGGCGATTGAAGCTTTCTTT	CASSPGIGAIEAFF	few	.	TRBJ1-1	TRBV5-6
TGTGCCAGTAGTACCAGGTCTCGTCACATCCTGCGGCCTAAAGAGACCCAGTACTTC	CASSTRSRHILRPKETQYF	many	.	TRBJ2-5	TRBV19
TGTGCCAGCAGCTTGACAGGGGGGCCCTACGAGCAGTACTTC	CASSLTGGPYEQYF	many	TRBD1	TRBJ2-7	TRBV11-1
TGTGCCAGCAGCACCATGGGCTCAGGTTTCACAGATACGCAGTATTTT	CASSTMGSGFTDTQYF	.	.	TRBJ2-3	TRBV9
TGTGCCAGTAGGGGGACAGGTTCCTACAATGAGCAGTTCTTC	CASRGTGSYNEQFF	.	TRBD1	TRBJ2-1	TRBV19
TGTGCTAGTGGTCCGGGGACAGCCTCTGGAAACACCATATATTTT	CASGPGTASGNTIYF	few	TRBD1	TRBJ1-3	TRBV12-5
TGTGCCAGCCAATCCGAGGGGGGATCCTACGAGCAGTACTTC	CASQSEGGSYEQYF	once	.	TRBJ2-7	TRBV6-1
TGTGCCAGCAGCTTAGATGCGGGAAAGACTGAAGCTTTCTTT	CASSLDAGKTEAFF	.	.	TRBJ1-1	TRBV7-9
TGCAGTGCTAGTCAGGGGGCTAATCAGCCCCAGCATTTT	CSASQGANQPQHF	many	TRBD1	TRBJ1-5	TRBV20-1
TGTGCCAGCAGCTTAGACGGGGCGATAAATACGCAGTATTTT	CASSLDGAINTQYF	many	.	TRBJ2-3	TRBV7-2
TGTGCCAGCAGTGAATGGGTAGGCTCCCGCTACAATGAGCAGTTCTTC	CASSEWVGSRYNEQFF	.	.	TRBJ2-1	TRBV6-1
TGCAGTGCTCCCAGCGGGATCTACACAGATACGCAGTATTTT	CSAPSGIYTDTQYF	many	TRBD2	TRBJ2-3	TRBV20-1
TGTGCCAGCAGCTTAGTAGCGGGAGGATACAATGAGCAGTTCTTC	CASSLVAGGYNEQFF	few	TRBD2	TRBJ2-1	TRBV7-2
TGTGCCAGCAGCCAAGTATCAATACGACAGGGGAGCTATGGCTACACCTTC	CASSQVSIRQGSYGYTF	.	TRBD1	TRBJ1-2	TRBV3-1
TGTGCCAGCAGCCCCTGGACTAGCGGGAGCTACGAGCAGTACTTC	CASSPWTSGSYEQYF	.	TRBD2	TRBJ2-7	TRBV3-1
TGCAGCGTTGCCCACGGACGGGCGGATGAGCAGTTCTTC	CSVAHGRADEQFF	many	.	TRBJ2-1	TRBV29-1
TGTGCCATCACAGGGAACTCTGGAAACACCATATATTTT	CAITGNSGNTIYF	many	.	TRBJ1-3	TRBV10-3